This is a list of T cell receptor beta chains from one sample in a study of breast tumors, draining lymph nodes, adjacent tissues. MiXCR, run by TCRdb on the multiplex PCR reads, gives a single entry per CDR3 protein. In the table there are more than 250,000 distinct CDR3 sequences, more than 30% of which are singletons. Sequences were obtained from axillary lymph node tissue. Receptors originate from a female donor with breast cancer. Some clones in this sample may be carry-over from other donors' samples. Each CDR3 is given with its conserved first and last residue. A D gene is named only where the DNA matches it firmly. Where a row states a size, it is once, few, many or the class of an expanded clone; other rows omit it.

cdr3_length,v_call,d_call,clone_size,j_call,cdr3_nt,cdr3_aa
15,TRBV28,NA,NA,TRBJ2-1,TGTGCCAGCAGTTTTGGGGGGGCCTCCTACAATGAGCAGTTCTTC,CASSFGGASYNEQFF
14,TRBV18,TRBD2,many,TRBJ2-7,TGTGCCAGCTCACCAGTCCCGGGAGGGAACGAGCAGTACTTC,CASSPVPGGNEQYF
14,TRBV10-3,TRBD1,NA,TRBJ2-7,TGTGCCATCAGTACCGGGACAGGGGCGGACGAGCAGTACTTC,CAISTGTGADEQYF
14,TRBV7-9,TRBD2,many,TRBJ2-1,TGTGCCAGCGCCATAGCGGGAGGGCCGTATGAGCAGTTCTTC,CASAIAGGPYEQFF
14,TRBV5-1,NA,many,TRBJ2-7,TGCGCCAGCAGCTTGCGGCAGGGTGGGGCCGAGCAGTACTTC,CASSLRQGGAEQYF
15,TRBV7-8,NA,NA,TRBJ2-3,TGTGCCAGCAGCTTAGCCCCAGGGGCGAGGGATACGCAGTATTTT,CASSLAPGARDTQYF
15,TRBV4-3,TRBD2,many,TRBJ2-3,TGCGCCAGCAGCCAATTTAGCGGGAGTGCAGATACGCAGTATTTT,CASSQFSGSADTQYF
16,TRBV2,TRBD2,NA,TRBJ2-5,TGTGCCAGCAGACGCGGGACTAGCGAGGGGAGGGAGACCCAGTACTTC,CASRRGTSEGRETQYF
19,TRBV3-1,NA,NA,TRBJ1-2,TGTGCCAGCAGCCAAGTAGTCCCGTGGAAAGGCGGACGATCCTATGGCTACACCTTC,CASSQVVPWKGGRSYGYTF
16,TRBV27,TRBD2,NA,TRBJ2-2,TGTGCCAGCAGTTTGATAGCGGGAGGGAACACCGGGGAGCTGTTTTTT,CASSLIAGGNTGELFF
14,TRBV2,NA,NA,TRBJ2-5,TGTGCCAGCAGGGAGGGATCTAGCCAAGAGACCCAGTACTTC,CASREGSSQETQYF
12,TRBV20-1,NA,many,TRBJ1-2,TGCAGTGCTAGATCGGCACCCAGTATTGACACCTTC,CSARSAPSIDTF
12,TRBV25-1,NA,NA,TRBJ1-6,TGTGCCAGCAGTGAAATAAATTCACCCCTCCACTTT,CASSEINSPLHF
15,TRBV6-1,TRBD2,many,TRBJ2-7,TGTGCCAGCAGCGATAGCGGGAGGGGAACCTACGAGCAGTACTTC,CASSDSGRGTYEQYF
18,TRBV20-1,TRBD2,NA,TRBJ2-5,TGCAGTGCTAGAGGACCGGGACTAGCGGGACGCTATCAAGAGACCCAGTACTTC,CSARGPGLAGRYQETQYF
13,TRBV30,NA,once,TRBJ1-1,TGTGCCTGGACGGGACCGAAGAACACTGAAGCTTTCTTT,CAWTGPKNTEAFF
14,TRBV3-1,NA,few,TRBJ2-7,TGTGCCAGCAGCCAAGAAGCACTCTCCTACGAGCAGTACTTC,CASSQEALSYEQYF
13,TRBV6-1,NA,NA,TRBJ2-5,TGTGCCAGCAGCGGGGACCATTGGGAGACCCAGTACTTC,CASSGDHWETQYF
14,TRBV5-5,NA,many,TRBJ2-7,TGTGCCAGCAGCTCGGGTGGTTTTACTCAAGAGCAGTACTTC,CASSSGGFTQEQYF
12,TRBV20-1,NA,many,TRBJ1-5,TGCAGTGCTAGAGCGGGACTTCAGCCCCAGCATTTT,CSARAGLQPQHF
13,TRBV9,NA,many,TRBJ1-5,TGTGCCAGCAGCGCGTTCATGGGTCAGCCCCAGCATTTT,CASSAFMGQPQHF
15,TRBV12-3/TRBV12-4,TRBD1,many,TRBJ1-5,TGTGCCAGCAGTCTTAACAGGGGCGGCAATCAGCCCCAGCATTTT,CASSLNRGGNQPQHF
14,TRBV5-6,NA,NA,TRBJ1-5,TGTGCCAGCAGCTTGGGACGGGTCAATCAGCCCCAGCATTTT,CASSLGRVNQPQHF
13,TRBV14,NA,many,TRBJ2-5,TGTGCCAGCAGCCAAGGAACAGGGTTGACCCAGTACTTC,CASSQGTGLTQYF
18,TRBV7-9,NA,many,TRBJ2-7,TGTGCCAGCACCATCGTTCGTGGTATTGGGACTGAGAGCTACGAGCAGTACTTC,CASTIVRGIGTESYEQYF
14,TRBV4-2,NA,many,TRBJ2-1,TGTGCCAGCAGCCAAGGCCTAGTCTACAATGAGCAGTTCTTC,CASSQGLVYNEQFF
15,TRBV5-6,NA,NA,TRBJ2-7,TGTGCCAGCAGCTTGACCGGGAGTAGCCAATACGAGCAGTACTTC,CASSLTGSSQYEQYF
12,TRBV9,NA,NA,TRBJ2-5,TGTGCCAGCAGCGTAGTTCTAGAGACCCAGTACTTC,CASSVVLETQYF